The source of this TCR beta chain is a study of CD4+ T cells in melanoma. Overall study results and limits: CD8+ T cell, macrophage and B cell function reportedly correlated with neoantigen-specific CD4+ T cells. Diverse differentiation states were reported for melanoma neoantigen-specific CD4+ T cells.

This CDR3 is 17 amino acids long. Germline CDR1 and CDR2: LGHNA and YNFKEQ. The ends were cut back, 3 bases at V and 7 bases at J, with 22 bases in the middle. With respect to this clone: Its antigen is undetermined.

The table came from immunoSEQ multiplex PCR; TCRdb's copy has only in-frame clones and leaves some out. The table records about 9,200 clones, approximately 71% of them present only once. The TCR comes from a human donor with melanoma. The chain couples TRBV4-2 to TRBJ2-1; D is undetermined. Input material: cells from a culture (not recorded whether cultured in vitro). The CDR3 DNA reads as TGTGCCAGCAGCCAGCACCCAGGAGTAATTCCCTGGAATGAGCAGTTCTTC. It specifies CASSQHPGVIPWNEQFF.